This entry lists 25 T cell receptor beta chains sequenced from one sample in a study of blood T cell repertoires in COVID-19. Produced via immunoSEQ multiplex PCR; TCRdb's table is partial and in-frame only. Of about 190,000 clones in the sample, about nine tenths were seen once. Sequencing was done on a sample of peripheral blood. The receptors shown here come from a man aged 35-49 years with acute or convalescent COVID-19.

The V call is TRBV5-4, the J call TRBJ2-5; 9 bases agree with TRBD1. Germline CDR1 and CDR2: SGHNT and YYREEE (reference sequence). This CDR3 comprises 11 residues. The trim removed 10 bases at V and 2 bases at J, leaving 0 bases unmatched. In DNA, the CDR3 is TGTGCCGGGACAGGGCAAGAGACCCAGTACTTC. The encoded protein is CAGTGQETQYF.

The chain joins TRBV13 to TRBJ1-5; 11 bases fit TRBD1. The CDR3 is 16 amino acids. V was clipped by 8 bases and J by 6 bases; unmatched bases: 12. From germline, CDR1 is PRHDT and CDR2 FYEKMQ (reference sequence). The CDR3 sequence: CASSLGGQGVGQPQHF. The CDR3 nucleotides read TGTGCCAGCTCTTTAGGGGGACAGGGGGTTGGTCAGCCCCAGCATTTT.

The chain has TRBV19 and TRBJ2-3; TRBD2 agrees at 8 bases. Germline V gene data show CDR1 as LNHDA and CDR2 as SQIVND (reference sequence). Trimming cost V 3 bases and J 4 bases; bases outside gene matches: 9. The length of the CDR3 is 16 residues. In DNA form, the CDR3 reads TGTGCCAGTAGTATTCTCCCGGCTAGCGGGTCAGATACGCAGTATTTT. This encodes CASSILPASGSDTQYF.

The chain carries TRBV4-3 and TRBJ2-3; TRBD2 is a possible D gene (5 bases). Germline assignment: CDR1 LGHNA and CDR2 YSLEER. Trimming stripped 1 base from V and 0 bases from J, with 11 bases between. The CDR3 extends over 16 amino acids. The CDR3 here is CASSQASGSSTDTQYF. For the CDR3, the DNA is TGCGCCAGCAGCCAAGCGAGCGGCTCTAGCACAGATACGCAGTATTTT.

This chain links TRBV19 with TRBJ2-7; the match to TRBD2 covers 8 bases. The germline gives CDR1 LNHDA, CDR2 SQIVND (reference sequence). The CDR3 runs 14 residues. The V gene end was trimmed by 10 bases and the J gene end by 0 bases; junction bases not matched to a gene: 8. For the CDR3, the DNA is TGTGCCACCAAAAGTGGGACTAGCTCCTACGAGCAGTACTTC. Residues: CATKSGTSSYEQYF.

This sequence joins TRBV30 and TRBJ2-1, with TRBD2 matching over 10 bases. Germline V lookup: CDR1 GTSNPN, CDR2 SVGIG (reference sequence). V lost 0 bases and J lost 4; bases outside the gene matches: 6. This CDR3 spans 16 amino acids. In DNA, the CDR3 is TGTGCCTGGAGTGTACGGCTAGCGGGGGATTACAATGAGCAGTTCTTC. This translates into CAWSVRLAGDYNEQFF.

The chain joins TRBV10-1 to TRBJ1-1; the D gene is possibly TRBD1 (6 bases). CDR1 WNHNN and CDR2 SYGVQD come from the germline V gene (reference sequence). This CDR3 region has 14 residues. The V gene lost 6 bases and the J gene lost 0 bases, with 11 bases spanning the gap. The CDR3 spells CASSRDIMNTEAFF. The DNA for the CDR3 is TGCGCCAGCAGCAGGGACATAATGAACACTGAAGCTTTCTTT.

The chain has TRBV11-2 and TRBJ1-2; perhaps TRBD1 as D (6 bases). Germline V gene sequence: CDR1 SGHAT, CDR2 FQNNGV. CDR3 size: 13 residues. The V end was cut by 7 bases, the J end by 1 base, with 10 bases between. The CDR3 DNA reads as TGTGCCAGCACCCGGGACATTAACTATGGCTACACCTTC. It translates to CASTRDINYGYTF. The full variable domain, in which reference TRBV11-2 and TRBJ1-2 provide the parts outside the CDR3, is EAGVAQSPRYKIIEKRQSVAFWCNPISGHATLYWYQQILGQGPKLLIQFQNNGVVDDSQLPKDRFSAERLKGVDSTLKIQPAKLEDSAVYLCASTRDINYGYTFGSGTRLTVV.

This clone occurred once. The chain couples TRBV5-8 to TRBJ2-7; possible D gene TRBD1, 6 bases. The V gene's germline CDR1 is SGHTS and CDR2 YDEGEE. V gave up 4 bases and J gave up 0 bases, with 17 bases separating them. The CDR3 is made up of 16 amino acids. The CDR3 DNA is TGTGCCAGCAGCGCCACCCAGGGGTCTTACTCCTACGAGCAGTACTTC. Its protein product is CASSATQGSYSYEQYF.

On this clone: Other nucleotide sequences from this sample produce the same CDR3. The chain carries TRBV5-1 and TRBJ2-1; TRBD1 agrees at 7 bases. The ends lost 4 bases at V and 7 bases at J; junction bases unmatched: 8. The CDR3 loop spans 14 amino acids. Germline values: CDR1 SGHRS, CDR2 YFSETQ. CDR3 sequence: CASSPSGGGNEQFF. CDR3 bases: TGCGCCAGCAGCCCATCAGGGGGTGGGAATGAGCAGTTCTTC.

This clone came up a few times. The rearrangement joins TRBV3-1 (or the pseudogene TRBV3-2) to TRBJ1-2; D is ambiguous. Germline CDR1 and CDR2: LGHDT and YNNKEL (reference sequence). The CDR3 is made up of 16 amino acids. V lost 1 base to trimming and J lost 0 bases, with 12 bases between them. This CDR3 is CASSQGRRITNYGYTF. CDR3 DNA: TGTGCCAGCAGCCAAGGGAGACGGATTACTAACTATGGCTACACCTTC.

The CDR3 here is CASSYSGNSEQYF. The CDR3 DNA follows: TGTGCCAGCAGTTATTCCGGGAACTCCGAGCAGTACTTC. This chain connects TRBV6-2 or TRBV6-3 to TRBJ2-7; TRBD2 might be the D (5 bases). Germline lookup yields CDR1 MNHEY and CDR2 SVGEGT. Trimming cost V 3 bases and J 6 bases, with 12 bases left between them. This CDR3 is built from 13 residues.

For the CDR3, the DNA is TGTGCCAGCAGCGCCGCAGCTCCGGGACAGGCCTTTCGGAATGAGCAGTTCTTC. Amino acid sequence: CASSAAAPGQAFRNEQFF. V and J are TRBV5-5 and TRBJ2-1; 8 bases align to TRBD1. The trim removed 4 bases at V and 7 bases at J, leaving 19 bases unmatched. Per the germline V gene, CDR1 is SGHKS and CDR2 is YYEKEE (reference sequence). CDR3 size: 18 residues.

This chain uses TRBV30 with TRBJ2-7; D unclear. The CDR3 is 10 residues long. The V gene lost 1 base and the J gene lost 8 bases, with 6 bases spanning the gap. Per the germline V gene, CDR1 is GTSNPN and CDR2 is SVGIG (reference sequence). The CDR3 DNA is TGTGCCTGGAGTGGAGGAAAGCAGTACTTC. Protein sequence: CAWSGGKQYF.

This sequence joins TRBV7-2 and TRBJ1-1; 7 positions agree with TRBD1. The V segment lost 3 bases and the J segment 3 bases; nucleotides outside the gene matches: 4. The CDR3 length is 14 residues. The V gene's germline CDR1 is SGHTA and CDR2 FQGNSA. For the CDR3, the DNA is TGTGCCAGCAGCTTTGAGGGGGCGGACACTGAAGCTTTCTTT. This encodes CASSFEGADTEAFF.

Written as DNA, the CDR3 is TGTGCCAGCAGTAGGGGGAGTACGAACACTGAAGCTTTCTTT. Translated, it gives CASSRGSTNTEAFF. The chain joins TRBV3-1 (or the pseudogene TRBV3-2) to TRBJ1-1, with D possibly TRBD1 on 6 matching bases. The CDR3 runs 14 residues. V shed 6 bases and J shed 1 base, with 12 bases lying between them. In germline, CDR1 is LGHDT, CDR2 YNNKEL (reference sequence).

The chain is built from TRBV19 and TRBJ2-7, with D tentatively TRBD2 (5 bases). The CDR3 spans 11 residues. The germline V gene encodes CDR1 LNHDA and CDR2 SQIVND (reference sequence). Trimming cost V 5 bases and J 4 bases, with 6 bases left between them. The CDR3 DNA follows: TGTGCCAGTAGTGGAGGTTACGAGCAGTACTTC. Translating it yields CASSGGYEQYF.

This clone was found once. The chain has TRBV3-1 (or the pseudogene TRBV3-2) and TRBJ1-4, with TRBD1 as a possible D gene (6 bases). This CDR3 spans 13 amino acids. V was pared by 4 bases and J by 10 bases, with 13 bases between. Germline CDR1 LGHDT, CDR2 YNNKEL (reference sequence). In DNA, the CDR3 is TGTGCCAGCAGCCCAATGACAGGCGGAAAACTGTTTTTT. It yields the protein CASSPMTGGKLFF.

The V call is TRBV5-1, the J call TRBJ1-1; 8 bases are a match to TRBD1. CDR3 length: 15 residues. V shed 4 bases, J shed 3 bases, and the junction held 8 bases outside the gene matches. The germline V gene encodes CDR1 SGHRS and CDR2 YFSETQ. This CDR3 reads CASSTQGAGDTEAFF. The CDR3 bases are TGCGCCAGCAGCACTCAGGGGGCGGGGGACACTGAAGCTTTCTTT.

Only one count was recorded for this clone. V gene TRBV28 combines with J gene TRBJ2-5, with a possible D match to TRBD1 (5 bases). Germline V lookup: CDR1 MDHEN, CDR2 SYDVKM. There are 15 residues in the CDR3. The V gene lost 7 bases and the J gene lost 4 bases, with 19 bases spanning the gap. This CDR3 reads CASNVSQGIGETQYF. The CDR3 coding sequence is TGTGCCAGCAATGTAAGTCAGGGTATAGGAGAGACCCAGTACTTC. Complete variable domain (other parts from reference TRBV28 and TRBJ2-5): DVKVTQSSRYLVKRTGEKVFLECVQDMDHENMFWYRQDPGLGLRLIYFSYDVKMKEKGDIPEGYSVSREKKERFSLILESASTNQTSMYLCASNVSQGIGETQYFGPGTRLLVL.

The sample holds one count of this clone. The CDR3 sequence is CASSPRGLAGVETQYF. The CDR3 DNA is TGTGCCAGCAGCCCCAGGGGTTTAGCGGGGGTAGAGACCCAGTACTTC. The rearrangement uses TRBV7-3 and TRBJ2-5; TRBD2 aligns across 9 bases. V gave up 5 bases and J gave up 4 bases; unmatched junction bases: 11. The CDR3 is made up of 16 amino acids. From germline, CDR1 is SGHTA and CDR2 FQGTGA. The whole variable domain, remainder taken from reference TRBV7-3 and TRBJ2-5, is GAGVSQTPSNKVTEKGKYVELRCDPISGHTALYWYRQSLGQGPEFLIYFQGTGAADDSGLPNDRFFAVRPEGSVSTLKIQRTERGDSAVYLCASSPRGLAGVETQYFGPGTRLLVL.

The chain carries TRBV2 and TRBJ2-5; the D is unclear. The length of the CDR3 is 15 residues. V was trimmed by 5 bases and J by 5 bases, leaving 18 bases between them. Germline CDR1 SNHLY, CDR2 FYNNEI. CDR3 amino acids: CASSRVGSLPETQYF. The CDR3 DNA follows: TGTGCCAGCAGTAGAGTGGGCAGCCTCCCTGAGACCCAGTACTTC.

This clone came up once. The CDR3 loop reads CASSIDLLAGDLYQETQYF. The CDR3 DNA sequence: TGTGCCAGTAGTATAGATTTACTAGCGGGGGACCTGTACCAAGAGACCCAGTACTTC. V usage is TRBV19 and J usage is TRBJ2-5; 11 bases align to TRBD2. V lost 0 bases and J lost 0; bases outside the gene matches: 9. Germline V gene lookup returns CDR1 LNHDA and CDR2 SQIVND (reference sequence). This CDR3 spans 19 amino acids.

This clone was seen only once. This sequence joins TRBV6-5 and TRBJ2-3; TRBD2 agrees at 9 bases. The V gene's germline CDR1 is MNHEY and CDR2 SVGAGI. There are 15 residues in the CDR3. With V trimmed by 2 bases and J by 5 bases, 5 bases remained unmatched. The CDR3 region has the DNA TGTGCCAGCAGTTACGGGGGACTAGCCTTAGATACGCAGTATTTT. It yields the protein CASSYGGLALDTQYF.

The chain uses TRBV6-5 and TRBJ1-1; no reliable D call. Trimming pared 4 bases from V and 6 bases from J, leaving 12 bases between. The germline CDR1 and CDR2 sequences are MNHEY and SVGAGI. The CDR3 spans 13 residues. The CDR3 DNA reads TGTGCCAGCAGTTCCCCGGGTATGCCTGAAGCTTTCTTT. Residues: CASSSPGMPEAFF.